This T cell receptor (beta chain) was identified during a study of blood T cells in healthy people across ages. Study-wide findings and caveats: CMV status of donors was unknown, possibly confounding expanded clonotype changes.

Ten or more counts support this clonotype. What it binds is not known. Then a second PCR, running roughly 6 to 11 cycles, was carried out with a sample-barcoded 5' primer and a J-beta primer mix. Every sample produced at least 3 million CDR3-containing paired-end reads. TCRdb recomputed calls from the 5' RACE reads with MiXCR, one row per CDR3 protein. Of about 970,000 distinct CDR3 sequences listed, 51% are singletons. The J segment lost 6 bases and the V segment lost 0 bases, leaving 11 bases of the junction unmatched. The CDR3 length is 16 residues. Looked up from germline, CDR1 is DFQATT and CDR2 is SNEGSKA (reference sequence).

This rearrangement joins TRBV20-1 to TRBJ2-7; 10 bases match TRBD2. The sequencing input was blood. This receptor was obtained from a woman aged 60 to 75 in good health. The CDR3 protein is CSARDGLRTSGLEQYF. The CDR3 coding sequence is TGCAGTGCTAGAGATGGGCTAAGGACTAGCGGCCTCGAGCAGTACTTC.